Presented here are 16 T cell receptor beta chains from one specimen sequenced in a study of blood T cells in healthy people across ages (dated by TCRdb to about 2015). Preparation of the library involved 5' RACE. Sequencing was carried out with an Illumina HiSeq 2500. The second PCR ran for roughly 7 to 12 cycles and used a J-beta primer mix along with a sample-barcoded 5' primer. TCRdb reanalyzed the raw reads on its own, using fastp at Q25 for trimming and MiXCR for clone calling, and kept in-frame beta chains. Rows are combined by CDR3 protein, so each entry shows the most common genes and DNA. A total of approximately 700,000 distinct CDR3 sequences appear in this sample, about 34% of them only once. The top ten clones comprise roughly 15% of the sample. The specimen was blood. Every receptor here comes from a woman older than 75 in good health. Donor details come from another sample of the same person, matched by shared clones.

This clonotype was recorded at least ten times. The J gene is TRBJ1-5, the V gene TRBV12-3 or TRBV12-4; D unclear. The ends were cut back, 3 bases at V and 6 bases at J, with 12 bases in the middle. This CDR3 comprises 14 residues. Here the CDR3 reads CASSFAGNGQPQHF. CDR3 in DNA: TGTGCCAGCAGTTTCGCGGGGAACGGTCAGCCCCAGCATTTT.

Here the CDR3 reads CASSLSGLASNEQFF. The CDR3 region has the DNA TGTGCCAGCAGTCTTTCGGGACTAGCGAGTAATGAGCAGTTCTTC. The chain links TRBV27 to TRBJ2-1; TRBD2 matches 10 bases. Per germline, CDR1 MNHEY and CDR2 SMNVEV (reference sequence). The CDR3 length is 15 residues. V dropped 5 bases and J dropped 7; count of bases not matched to a gene: 8.

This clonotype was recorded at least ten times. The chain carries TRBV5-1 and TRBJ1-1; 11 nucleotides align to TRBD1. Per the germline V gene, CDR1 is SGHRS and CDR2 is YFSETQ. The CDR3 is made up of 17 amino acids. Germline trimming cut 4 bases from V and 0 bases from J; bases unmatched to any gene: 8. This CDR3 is CASSPLDRGQMNTEAFF. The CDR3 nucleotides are TGCGCCAGCAGCCCTTTGGACAGGGGGCAAATGAACACTGAAGCTTTCTTT.

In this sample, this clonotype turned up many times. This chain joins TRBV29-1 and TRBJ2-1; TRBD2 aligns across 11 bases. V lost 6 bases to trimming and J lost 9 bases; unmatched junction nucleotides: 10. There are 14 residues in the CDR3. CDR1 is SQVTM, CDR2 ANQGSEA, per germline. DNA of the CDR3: TGCAGCGTCGGCCTAGCGGGGGGTTGGGGTGAGCAGTTCTTC. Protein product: CSVGLAGGWGEQFF.

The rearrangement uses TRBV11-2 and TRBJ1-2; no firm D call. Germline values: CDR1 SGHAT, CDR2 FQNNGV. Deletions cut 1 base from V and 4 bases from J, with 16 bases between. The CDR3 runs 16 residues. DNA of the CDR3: TGTGCCAGCAGCTTAGCCTCCCTGAGGTTAGGCTATGGCTACACCTTC. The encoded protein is CASSLASLRLGYGYTF.

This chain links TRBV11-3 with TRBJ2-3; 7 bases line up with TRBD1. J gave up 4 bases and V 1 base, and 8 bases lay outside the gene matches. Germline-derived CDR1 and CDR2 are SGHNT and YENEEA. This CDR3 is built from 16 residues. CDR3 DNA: TGTGCCAGCAGCTTAGGTCTGACAGGGATGGCAGATACGCAGTATTTT. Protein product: CASSLGLTGMADTQYF.

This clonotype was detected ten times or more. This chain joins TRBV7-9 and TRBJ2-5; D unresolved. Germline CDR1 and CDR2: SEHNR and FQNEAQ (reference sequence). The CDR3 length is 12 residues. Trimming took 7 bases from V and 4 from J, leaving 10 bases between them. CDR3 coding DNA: TGTGCCAGCATCGACCCAGGAGAGACCCAGTACTTC. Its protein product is CASIDPGETQYF.

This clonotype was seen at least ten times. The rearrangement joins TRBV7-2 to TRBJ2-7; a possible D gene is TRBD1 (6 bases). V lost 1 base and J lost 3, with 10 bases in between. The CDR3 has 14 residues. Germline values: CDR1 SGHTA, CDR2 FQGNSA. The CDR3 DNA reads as TGTGCCAGCAGCTTAGGGGGGCCGCTCTACGAGCAGTACTTC. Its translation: CASSLGGPLYEQYF.

CDR3 coding DNA: TGTGCCAGCAGCAACCCGACAGGGACGAACACTGAAGCTTTCTTT. Translated, it gives CASSNPTGTNTEAFF. This sequence joins TRBV7-2 and TRBJ1-1; TRBD1 aligns across 7 bases. This CDR3 comprises 15 residues. V was clipped by 5 bases and J by 1 base; unmatched bases: 7. CDR1 SGHTA and CDR2 FQGNSA come from the germline V gene.

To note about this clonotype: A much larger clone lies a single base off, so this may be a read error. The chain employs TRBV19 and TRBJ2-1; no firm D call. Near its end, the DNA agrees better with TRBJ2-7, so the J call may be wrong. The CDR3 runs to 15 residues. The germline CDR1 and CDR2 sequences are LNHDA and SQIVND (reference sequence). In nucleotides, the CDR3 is TGTACCAGTAGTATGGGCGACACCTCATACTACGAGCAGTACTTC. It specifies CTSSMGDTSYYEQYF.

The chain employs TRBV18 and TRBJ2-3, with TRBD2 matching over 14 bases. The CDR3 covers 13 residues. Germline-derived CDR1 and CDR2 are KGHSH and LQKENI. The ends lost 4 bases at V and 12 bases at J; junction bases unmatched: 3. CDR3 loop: CASSLGLAGVQYF. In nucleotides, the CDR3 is TGTGCCAGCTCACTGGGACTAGCGGGAGTACAGTATTTT.

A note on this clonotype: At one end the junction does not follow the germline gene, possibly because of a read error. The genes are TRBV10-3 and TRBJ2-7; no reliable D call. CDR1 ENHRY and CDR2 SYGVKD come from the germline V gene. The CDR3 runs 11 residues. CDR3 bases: TGTGCCATCAGTGGTTTCTACGAGCAGTGCTTC. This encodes CAISGFYEQCF.

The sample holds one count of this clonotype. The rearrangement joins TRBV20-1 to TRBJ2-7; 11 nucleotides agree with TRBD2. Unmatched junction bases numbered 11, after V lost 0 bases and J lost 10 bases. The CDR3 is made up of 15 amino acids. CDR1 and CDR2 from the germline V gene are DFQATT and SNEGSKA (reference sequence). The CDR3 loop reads CSARDPGLAAEAQYF. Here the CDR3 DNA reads TGCAGTGCTAGAGATCCGGGACTAGCGGCGGAAGCCCAGTACTTC.

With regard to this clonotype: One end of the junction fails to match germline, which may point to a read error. The CDR3 region has the DNA TGTGCCAGCAGCTTGGGAGGGACTACCGCCGGGGAGCGGTTTTTT. It yields the protein CASSLGGTTAGERFF. The rearrangement uses TRBV7-9 and TRBJ2-2; TRBD2 agrees at 7 bases. Germline V gene sequence: CDR1 SEHNR, CDR2 FQNEAQ (reference sequence). There are 15 residues in the CDR3.

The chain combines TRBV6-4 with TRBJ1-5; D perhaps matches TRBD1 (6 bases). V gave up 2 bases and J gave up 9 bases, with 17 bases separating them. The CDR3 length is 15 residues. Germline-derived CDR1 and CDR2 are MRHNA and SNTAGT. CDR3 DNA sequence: TGTGCCAGCAGTGACCGCGACAGGTCCGTTGGGCCCCAGCATTTT. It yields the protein CASSDRDRSVGPQHF.

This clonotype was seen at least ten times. CDR3 nucleotides: TGTGCCATCCCGGACAGGGTTGGCGAGACCCAGTACTTC. Residues: CAIPDRVGETQYF. This chain connects TRBV2 to TRBJ2-5; 8 nucleotides line up with TRBD1. This CDR3 contains 13 residues. With 10 bases clipped from V and 5 bases from J, the junction kept 9 bases outside the gene matches. The V gene's germline CDR1 is SNHLY and CDR2 FYNNEI.